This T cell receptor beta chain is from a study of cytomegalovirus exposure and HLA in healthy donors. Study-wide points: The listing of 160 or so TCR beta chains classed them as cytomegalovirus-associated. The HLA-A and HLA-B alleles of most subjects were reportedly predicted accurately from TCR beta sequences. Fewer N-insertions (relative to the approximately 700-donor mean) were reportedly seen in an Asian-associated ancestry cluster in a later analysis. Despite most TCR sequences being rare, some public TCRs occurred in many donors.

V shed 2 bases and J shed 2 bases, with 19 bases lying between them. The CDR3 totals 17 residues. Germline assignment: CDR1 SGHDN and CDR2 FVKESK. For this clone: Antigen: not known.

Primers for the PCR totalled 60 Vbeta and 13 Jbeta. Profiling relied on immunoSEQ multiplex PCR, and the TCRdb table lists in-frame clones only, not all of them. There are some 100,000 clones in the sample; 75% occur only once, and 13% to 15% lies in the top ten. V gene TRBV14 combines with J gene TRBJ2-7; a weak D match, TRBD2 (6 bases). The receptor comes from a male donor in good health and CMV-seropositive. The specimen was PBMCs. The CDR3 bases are TGTGCCAGCAGCCAACCCTTGCGGGGAAGCTTCCCCTACGAGCAGTACTTC. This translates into CASSQPLRGSFPYEQYF.